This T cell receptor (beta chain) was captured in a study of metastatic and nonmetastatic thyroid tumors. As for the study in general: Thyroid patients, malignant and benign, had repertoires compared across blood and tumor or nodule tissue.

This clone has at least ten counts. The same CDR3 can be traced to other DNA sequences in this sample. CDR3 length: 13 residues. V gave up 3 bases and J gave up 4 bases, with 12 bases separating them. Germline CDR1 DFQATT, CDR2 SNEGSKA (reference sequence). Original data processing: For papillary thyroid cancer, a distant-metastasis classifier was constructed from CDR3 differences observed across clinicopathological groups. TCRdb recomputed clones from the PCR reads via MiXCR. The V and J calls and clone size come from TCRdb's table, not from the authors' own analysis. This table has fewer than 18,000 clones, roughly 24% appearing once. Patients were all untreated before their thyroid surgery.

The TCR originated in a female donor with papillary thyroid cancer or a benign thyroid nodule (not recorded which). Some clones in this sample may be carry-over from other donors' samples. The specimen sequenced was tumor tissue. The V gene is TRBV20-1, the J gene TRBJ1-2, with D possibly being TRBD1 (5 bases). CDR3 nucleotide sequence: TGCAGTGCTAGGAGGCCGGACACCTATGGCTACACCTTC. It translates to CSARRPDTYGYTF.